The sequence of this T cell receptor beta chain was determined in a study of OX40 agonist ivuxolimab in advanced cancers. Study results and caveats: The investigators did not determine what antigen specificity the expanded peripheral T cells had. Relative to CD4+, CD8+ T cells held more expanded clones on average.

The CDR3 sequence is 13 residues long. Germline-derived CDR1 and CDR2 are MGHRA and YSYEKL. V shed 3 bases and J shed 4 bases, with 9 bases lying between them. As regards this clone: No antigen is known for it.

Libraries were prepared by immunoSEQ multiplex PCR; TCRdb keeps only in-frame clonotypes and omits some of them. This table holds about 60,000 clones, 70% to 90% found once. The receptor comes from an adult with an advanced solid tumor such as melanoma, head and neck, liver or kidney cancer. The chain links TRBV4-1 to TRBJ2-5; no clear D. Here the sequenced sample was CD4+ or CD8+ T cells sorted from blood, taken in a trial of the OX40 agonist ivuxolimab. The CDR3 reads CASSQNLAETQYF. CDR3 nucleotides: TGCGCCAGCAGCCAGAATCTCGCAGAGACCCAGTACTTC.